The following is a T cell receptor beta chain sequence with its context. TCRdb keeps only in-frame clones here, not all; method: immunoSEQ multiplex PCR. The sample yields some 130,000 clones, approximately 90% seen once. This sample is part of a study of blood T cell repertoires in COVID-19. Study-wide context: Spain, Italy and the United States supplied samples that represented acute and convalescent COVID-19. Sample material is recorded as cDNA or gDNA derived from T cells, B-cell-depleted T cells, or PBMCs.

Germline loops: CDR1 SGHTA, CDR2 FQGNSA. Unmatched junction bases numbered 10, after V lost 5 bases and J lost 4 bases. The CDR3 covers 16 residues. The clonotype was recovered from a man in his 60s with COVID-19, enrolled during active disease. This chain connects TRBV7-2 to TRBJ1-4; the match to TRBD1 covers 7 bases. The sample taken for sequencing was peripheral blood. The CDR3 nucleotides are TGTGCCAGCAGCCCATCGACAGGGCCCAATAATGAAAAACTGTTTTTT. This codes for CASSPSTGPNNEKLFF.